Sequencing of this TCR beta chain was carried out in a study of T cell repertoires in cytomegalovirus infection. The wider study: CMV infection and matching HLA type were both indicated by public TCR beta signatures.

This CDR3 region has 17 residues. In germline, CDR1 is SGHTA, CDR2 FQGNSA. V shed 1 base and J 3 bases; nucleotides not matched to a gene: 6. General study findings and limits: In two of eight donors, the top clonotype was HLA-C-restricted CMV-specific. Carriage of CMV together with the relevant HLA was identifiable through cumulative public TCR beta family frequency.

Regarding this clonotype: Its target is unknown.

A single record per CDR3 protein comes from TCRdb applying MiXCR to the reads. The sample lists about 230,000 distinct CDR3 sequences; approximately 7% were seen once. The chain combines TRBV7-2 with TRBJ2-2, with TRBD2 identical over 9 bases. This TCR came from a human donor in good health (CMV status not recorded). Some clones in this sample may be carry-over from other donors' samples. The sequenced sample was PBMCs. CDR3 amino acids: CASSLGGRARDTGELFF. DNA for the CDR3: TGTGCCAGCAGCTTAGGCGGGAGGGCCCGGGACACCGGGGAGCTGTTTTTT.